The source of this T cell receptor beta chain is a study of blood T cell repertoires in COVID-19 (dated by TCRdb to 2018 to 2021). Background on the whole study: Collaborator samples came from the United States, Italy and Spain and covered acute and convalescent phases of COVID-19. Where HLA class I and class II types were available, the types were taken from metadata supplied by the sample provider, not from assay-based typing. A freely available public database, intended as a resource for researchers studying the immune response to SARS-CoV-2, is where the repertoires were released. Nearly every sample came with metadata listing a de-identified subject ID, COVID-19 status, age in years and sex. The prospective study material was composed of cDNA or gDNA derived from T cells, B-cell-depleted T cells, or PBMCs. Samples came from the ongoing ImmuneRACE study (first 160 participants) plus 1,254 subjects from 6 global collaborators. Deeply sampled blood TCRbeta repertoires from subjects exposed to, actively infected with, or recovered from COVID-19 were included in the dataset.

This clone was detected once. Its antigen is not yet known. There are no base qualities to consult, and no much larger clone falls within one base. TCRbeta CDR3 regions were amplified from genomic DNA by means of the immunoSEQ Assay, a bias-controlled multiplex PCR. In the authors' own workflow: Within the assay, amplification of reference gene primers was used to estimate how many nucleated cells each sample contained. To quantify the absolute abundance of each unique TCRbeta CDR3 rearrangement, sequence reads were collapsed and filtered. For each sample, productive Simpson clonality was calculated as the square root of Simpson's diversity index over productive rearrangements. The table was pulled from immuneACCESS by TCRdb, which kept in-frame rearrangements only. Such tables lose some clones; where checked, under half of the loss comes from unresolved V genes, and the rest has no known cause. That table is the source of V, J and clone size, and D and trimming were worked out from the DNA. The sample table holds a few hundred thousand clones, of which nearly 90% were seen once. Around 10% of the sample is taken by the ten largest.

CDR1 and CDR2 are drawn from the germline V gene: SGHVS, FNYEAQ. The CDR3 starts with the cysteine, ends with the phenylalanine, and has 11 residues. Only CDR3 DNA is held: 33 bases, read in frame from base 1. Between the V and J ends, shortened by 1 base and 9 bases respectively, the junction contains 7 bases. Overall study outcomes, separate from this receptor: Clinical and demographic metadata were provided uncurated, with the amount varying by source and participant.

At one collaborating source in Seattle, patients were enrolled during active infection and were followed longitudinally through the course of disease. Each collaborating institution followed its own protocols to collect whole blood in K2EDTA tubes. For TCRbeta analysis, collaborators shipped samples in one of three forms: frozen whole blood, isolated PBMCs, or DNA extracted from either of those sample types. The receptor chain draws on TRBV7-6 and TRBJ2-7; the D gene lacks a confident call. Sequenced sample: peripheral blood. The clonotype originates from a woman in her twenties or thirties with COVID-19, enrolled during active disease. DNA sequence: TGTGCCAGCAGCTTAGGCGGCCCGCAGTACTTC. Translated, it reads CASSLGGPQYF.